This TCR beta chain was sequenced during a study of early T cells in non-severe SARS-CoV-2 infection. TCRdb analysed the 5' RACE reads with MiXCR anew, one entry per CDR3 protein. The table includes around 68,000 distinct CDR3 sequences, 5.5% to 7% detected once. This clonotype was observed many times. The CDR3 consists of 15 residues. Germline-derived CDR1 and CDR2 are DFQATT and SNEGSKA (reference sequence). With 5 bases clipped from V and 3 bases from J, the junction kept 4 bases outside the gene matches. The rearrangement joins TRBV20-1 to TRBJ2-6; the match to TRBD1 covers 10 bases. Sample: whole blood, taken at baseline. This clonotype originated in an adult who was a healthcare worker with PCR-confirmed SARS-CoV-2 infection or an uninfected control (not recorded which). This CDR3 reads CSAGTGVNGANVLTF. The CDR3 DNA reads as TGCAGTGCTGGGACAGGGGTTAATGGGGCCAACGTCCTGACTTTC.